This TCR beta chain comes out of a study of shared clonotypes between healthy human individuals. Findings and limits, study-wide: Naive CD4 clonotypes overlapped across several donors at approximately 5%. Generation probability values for non-shared clonotypes were lower than those for clonotypes shared by all four donors.

Germline V CDR1 and CDR2: SGHRS, YFSETQ. The CDR3 sequence is 14 residues long. About this clone itself: The antigen remains undetermined. A read error may account for a junction end that differs from germline.

Profiled with immunoSEQ multiplex PCR; TCRdb holds only in-frame clones, not every one. The sample has about 600,000 clones, less than 98% seen once. The chain has TRBV5-1 and TRBJ1-1; D gene ambiguous. The sequencing input was naive CD4+ T cells sorted from blood. The subset: CD45RA+ positively selected. The sequence derives from a woman aged 25 to 39 in good health. The CDR3 DNA reads as TGCGCCAGCAGGCTTGAGTGGTCGAACGCTGAAGCTTTCTTT. This codes for CASRLEWSNAEAFF.